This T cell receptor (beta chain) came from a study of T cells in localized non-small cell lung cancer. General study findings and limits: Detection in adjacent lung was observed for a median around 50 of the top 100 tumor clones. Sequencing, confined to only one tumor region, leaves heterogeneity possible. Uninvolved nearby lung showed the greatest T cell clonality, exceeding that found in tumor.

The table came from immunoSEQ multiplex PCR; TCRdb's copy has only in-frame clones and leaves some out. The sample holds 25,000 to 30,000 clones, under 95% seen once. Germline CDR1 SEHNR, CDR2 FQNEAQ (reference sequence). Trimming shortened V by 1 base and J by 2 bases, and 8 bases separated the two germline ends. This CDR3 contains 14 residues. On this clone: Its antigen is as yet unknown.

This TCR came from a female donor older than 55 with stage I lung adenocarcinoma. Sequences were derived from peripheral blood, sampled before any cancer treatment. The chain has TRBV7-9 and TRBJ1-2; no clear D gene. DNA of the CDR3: TGTGCCAGCAGCTTAGGTGCAGTAAACTATGGCTACACCTTC. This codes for CASSLGAVNYGYTF.